This is a list of T cell receptor beta chains from one sample in a study of blood T cell repertoires in COVID-19. Clones were read by immunoSEQ multiplex PCR, and TCRdb kept only the in-frame ones, dropping some. The table includes 250,000 or so clones, about 90% detected once. The source material was PBMCs or T cells enriched from blood (not recorded which). These receptors came from a woman between 35 and 50 years old who had been exposed to COVID-19. The CDR3 runs from the conserved cysteine through the conserved F or W. D genes are given only for firm matches. The size field is filled for only some rows; it gives once, few, many or a size class.

j_call v_call clone_size d_call cdr3_length cdr3_nt cdr3_aa
TRBJ2-5 TRBV7-2 . . 13 TGTGCCAGCAGCCGCTCGGACCAAGAGACCCAGTACTTC CASSRSDQETQYF
TRBJ2-5 TRBV5-1 . TRBD2 16 TGTGCCAGCAGCGGGATGGCGGGATGGGTGCAGGAGACCCAGTACTTC CASSGMAGWVQETQYF
TRBJ1-1 TRBV30 . . 12 TGTGCCTGGAGTGGAGGGTACACTGAAGCTTTCTTT CAWSGGYTEAFF
TRBJ1-2 TRBV6-5 . . 15 TGTGCCAGCACCGATGGGGGGGGACATCTCTATGGCTACACCTTC CASTDGGGHLYGYTF
TRBJ2-1 TRBV7-3 . . 13 TGTGCCAGCAGCTTAGGGCTAGCTGGAGAGCAGTTCTTC CASSLGLAGEQFF
TRBJ1-1 TRBV29-1 once . 13 TGCAGCGCCCGAGGCGGGCGAGACACTGAAGCTTTCTTT CSARGGRDTEAFF
TRBJ2-3 TRBV3-1/TRBV3-2 . . 17 TGTGCCAGCAGCTTTCTTACAGGGCAACTTAGCACAGATACGCAGTATTTT CASSFLTGQLSTDTQYF
TRBJ2-1 TRBV15 few TRBD2 15 TGTGCCACCAGTCGTGAAGCGGGGAGGAACAATGAGCAGTTCTTC CATSREAGRNNEQFF
TRBJ1-6 TRBV30 . . 13 TGTGCCTGGAGAGGAGGGGATAATTCACCCCTCCACTTT CAWRGGDNSPLHF
TRBJ1-6 TRBV27 . . 16 TGTGCCAGCAGTTTAGATTCGGGACACCCGTATTCACCCCTCCACTTT CASSLDSGHPYSPLHF
TRBJ2-1 TRBV6-2/TRBV6-3 . TRBD2 17 TGTGCCAGCAGCATTAACCTGGGACTAGCGCTTTACAATGAGCAGTTCTTC CASSINLGLALYNEQFF
TRBJ1-1 TRBV12-5 . . 11 TGTGCTAGTGGTTCCAGGGGTGAAGCTTTCTTT CASGSRGEAFF
TRBJ1-1 TRBV7-3 . TRBD1 16 TGTGCCAGCAGCCGGACTGGAGGGGGCAGGAACACTGAAGCTTTCTTT CASSRTGGGRNTEAFF
TRBJ2-7 TRBV28 . TRBD1 15 TGTGCCAGCAGGACAGGGGCCCAGAGCTCCTACGAGCAGTACTTC CASRTGAQSSYEQYF
TRBJ2-2 TRBV7-2 . . 14 TGTGCCAGCAGCTTAGTCGGTTTCACCGGGGAGCTGTTTTTT CASSLVGFTGELFF
TRBJ1-2 TRBV24-1 . . 16 TGTGCCACCAGTGACCCTACAGCGGCGGGTGACTATGGCTACACCTTC CATSDPTAAGDYGYTF
TRBJ2-5 TRBV12-5 . TRBD2 17 TGTGCTAGTGGTTCCGGACTAGCGGGGGGGATTCAAGAGACCCAGTACTTC CASGSGLAGGIQETQYF
TRBJ2-7 TRBV4-2 . TRBD2 16 TGTGCCAGCAGCCGGGGAGATAGCGGGGGGCCCTACGAGCAGTACTTC CASSRGDSGGPYEQYF
TRBJ1-2 TRBV27 once . 17 TGTGCCAGCAGTTTAAAGCTTGACATTGGGAGTTATGGTGGCTACACCTTC CASSLKLDIGSYGGYTF
TRBJ2-7 TRBV4-1 . TRBD2 17 TGCGCCAGCAGCCCGGCCTCCGGGACTAGCTCCGCCTACGAGCAGTACTTC CASSPASGTSSAYEQYF
TRBJ2-2 TRBV5-4 . TRBD2 17 TGTGCCAGCAGCCCCGGCCTAGCGGAAGCGAACACCGGGGAGCTGTTTTTT CASSPGLAEANTGELFF
TRBJ2-7 TRBV7-9 few . 16 TGTGCCAGCAGCTTAGGTGGGGCAGGGCAGGGCTACGAGCAGTACTTC CASSLGGAGQGYEQYF
TRBJ2-2 TRBV4-3 . . 14 TGCGCCAGCAGCCTCGGGGGAGTCCCCGGGGAGCTGTTTTTT CASSLGGVPGELFF
TRBJ1-5 TRBV6-5 . . 14 TGTGCCAGCAGTTACTCCGGGGGCAATCAGCCCCAGCATTTT CASSYSGGNQPQHF
TRBJ1-4 TRBV6-5 . . 15 TGTGCCAGCAGGGATACAGGCCCAACTAATGAAAAACTGTTTTTT CASRDTGPTNEKLFF
TRBJ2-3 TRBV11-2 . TRBD2 16 TGTGCCAGCAGCTCTATTCGGGGGGGGCCCGGGGATACGCAGTATTTT CASSSIRGGPGDTQYF
TRBJ1-5 TRBV19 . TRBD1 18 TGTGCCAGTAGTACAGTGGGGACAGGGGAATTTGGCAATCAGCCCCAGCATTTT CASSTVGTGEFGNQPQHF
TRBJ1-2 TRBV18 . TRBD1 14 TGTGCCAGCTCTACTGGGACAGATAACTATGGCTACACCTTC CASSTGTDNYGYTF
TRBJ2-7 TRBV6-1 few . 16 TGTGCCAGCAGTGAACGTGGGGGGGCGGGTTACTACGAGCAGTACTTC CASSERGGAGYYEQYF
TRBJ1-1 TRBV5-6 . . 15 TGTGCCAGCAGCGCAGGGTTTGGGGCATACACTGAAGCTTTCTTT CASSAGFGAYTEAFF
TRBJ2-7 TRBV12-3/TRBV12-4 . TRBD2 13 TGTGCCAGCACGAGCGGGGGGCTGTACGAGCAGTACTTC CASTSGGLYEQYF
TRBJ2-5 TRBV30 . . 14 TGTGCCTGGAGTGTAGGAGGGAGTCAGGAGACCCAGTACTTC CAWSVGGSQETQYF
TRBJ2-7 TRBV5-1 . . 11 TGCGCCAGCAGCTTCGACAGGGAGCAGTACTTC CASSFDREQYF
TRBJ1-1 TRBV10-1 . TRBD1 14 TGCGCCAGCTGGACAGGGGGCCGGAACACTGAAGCTTTCTTT CASWTGGRNTEAFF
TRBJ2-7 TRBV28 . . 13 TGTGCCAGCAGTCTGGACTATTCCTACGAGCAGTACTTC CASSLDYSYEQYF
TRBJ2-1 TRBV3-1/TRBV3-2 . TRBD2 16 TGTGCCAGCAGCCAAGTGGCTAGCGGGGGGGCTGTTGAGCAGTTCTTC CASSQVASGGAVEQFF
TRBJ2-2 TRBV6-1 . . 16 TGTGCCAGCAGTGCCCGGGGTGGAGGCAACACCGGGGAGCTGTTTTTT CASSARGGGNTGELFF
TRBJ1-2 TRBV15 . . 13 TGTGCCACCACTACAGGGTGGGGATATGGCTACACCTTC CATTTGWGYGYTF
TRBJ1-1 TRBV24-1 . . 12 TGTGCCACCAGTGCCTGGAACACTGAAGCTTTCTTT CATSAWNTEAFF
TRBJ1-4 TRBV24-1 . TRBD1 14 TGTGCCACCGAAACAGACAGGGGAATTGAAAAACTGTTTTTT CATETDRGIEKLFF